The T cell receptor beta chain described here comes from a study of blood T cell repertoires in COVID-19. Study as a whole: In each case, the material was cDNA or gDNA derived from T cells, B-cell-depleted T cells, or PBMCs.

V shed 1 base and J shed 2 bases, with 6 bases lying between them. CDR3 length: 13 residues. Per the germline V gene, CDR1 is SGHRS and CDR2 is YFSETQ. Individuals drawn from approximately 22 US areas were about 18 to 95 years old. Membership in each cohort depended on participant-reported clinical history. This clone has just one count. The authors' processing: Amplification of reference gene primers was used by the study to estimate nucleated cell counts. Repertoires were generated with immunoSEQ multiplex PCR, while TCRdb's copy carries only in-frame clones and drops some. Clonal size and the V and J genes are those of that table, whereas D and trimming came from the DNA. The sample includes some 210,000 clones, over 80% of them seen just once.

Specimen: PBMCs or T cells enriched from blood (not recorded which). The clonotype originates from a man younger than 35 with acute COVID-19. The chain recombines TRBV5-1 with TRBJ2-5; D may be TRBD2 (5 bases). CDR3 residues: CASSLRDQETQYF. CDR3 DNA sequence: TGCGCCAGCAGCTTGCGGGATCAAGAGACCCAGTACTTC.